Shown below are 19 T cell receptor beta chains from a single sample sequenced in a study of beta chain features in type 1 diabetes. General observations from the study: Type 1 diabetes patients had TCRB CDR3s that were shorter (moderately but significantly so) in all four CD4+ subsets.

No antigen has been identified for these receptors. The investigators reverse transcribed all of the isolated RNA, so they sequenced expressed TCRB transcripts. Data came from immunoSEQ multiplex PCR; TCRdb stores just in-frame clones and leaves some out. Of a few hundred thousand clones listed, roughly 13% are singletons. The sequenced sample consisted of naive CD4+ T cells from blood. Receptors originate from a woman under 30 with type 1 diabetes.

This clone was counted a few times. This chain uses TRBV7-2 with TRBJ2-3; 9 bases are shared with TRBD1. CDR1 and CDR2 from the germline V gene are SGHTA and FQGNSA. The CDR3 is 15 residues long. The ends lost 1 base at V and 4 bases at J; junction bases unmatched: 3. The CDR3 sequence: CASSLVGTGSDTQYF. For the CDR3, the DNA is TGTGCCAGCAGCTTAGTTGGGACAGGGTCAGATACGCAGTATTTT.

The genes are TRBV30 and TRBJ1-1; D not resolved. The CDR3 totals 14 residues. Per the germline V gene, CDR1 is GTSNPN and CDR2 is SVGIG (reference sequence). Trimming pared 0 bases from V and 1 base from J, leaving 9 bases between. Here the CDR3 DNA reads TGTGCCTGGAGTGTAAGGCCTAGGAACACTGAAGCTTTCTTT. It is translated as CAWSVRPRNTEAFF.

This clone was seen more than once but under ten times. The gene calls are TRBV7-3 and TRBJ2-4, with D maybe TRBD2 (7 bases). Per the germline V gene, CDR1 is SGHTA and CDR2 is FQGTGA. Trimming left V 2 bases short and J 6 bases short, with 11 bases between. CDR3 size: 14 residues. The CDR3 sequence is CASSLAGAVNIQYF. The CDR3 nucleotides are TGTGCCAGCAGCTTAGCGGGGGCGGTAAACATTCAGTACTTC.

The J gene is TRBJ2-2, the V gene TRBV18; maybe TRBD2 (6 bases). This CDR3 spans 15 amino acids. Germline values: CDR1 KGHSH, CDR2 LQKENI. Trimming pared 3 bases from V and 3 bases from J, leaving 11 bases between. In DNA form, the CDR3 reads TGTGCCAGCTCACCTCAGCAGCGGGACACCGGGGAGCTGTTTTTT. It specifies CASSPQQRDTGELFF.

This clone showed up just once. V and J are TRBV6-5 and TRBJ1-5; tentative D call: TRBD1 (5 bases). The germline V and J ends were trimmed by 9 bases and 6 bases, with 15 bases remaining between them. Germline V gene data show CDR1 as MNHEY and CDR2 as SVGAGI. The CDR3 is 13 amino acids. DNA for the CDR3: TGTGCCAGTTGGCGCGGGGCGGGTCAGCCCCAGCATTTT. This codes for CASWRGAGQPQHF.

This clone was detected only a few times. The J gene is TRBJ1-2, the V gene TRBV30; D is ambiguous. V shed 6 bases and J shed 9 bases, with 11 bases lying between them. The germline gives CDR1 GTSNPN, CDR2 SVGIG (reference sequence). This CDR3 has 10 amino acids. Written as DNA, the CDR3 is TGTGCCTGCCGCGGGCGGCGCTACACCTTC. The encoded protein is CACRGRRYTF.

This sequence joins TRBV7-8 and TRBJ2-5, with 10 positions matching TRBD2. V trimming: 0 bases; J trimming: 5 bases; junction bases outside the gene matches: 6. Per germline, CDR1 SGHVS and CDR2 FQNEAQ. The CDR3 runs to 16 residues. DNA of the CDR3: TGTGCCAGCAGCTTAGCGCTCCTAGCGGGAGTGGAGACCCAGTACTTC. Residues: CASSLALLAGVETQYF. The full variable domain, with the rest looked up from reference TRBV7-8 and TRBJ2-5, is GAGVSQSPRYKVAKRGQDVALRCDPISGHVSLFWYQQALGQGPEFLTYFQNEAQLDKSGLPSDRFFAERPEGSVSTLKIQRTQQEDSAVYLCASSLALLAGVETQYFGPGTRLLVL.

Of note for this clone: The same CDR3 also results from other DNA sequences found in this sample. The V and J genes are TRBV18 and TRBJ1-1, with 8 bases matching TRBD1. Germline V lookup: CDR1 KGHSH, CDR2 LQKENI. The trim removed 6 bases at V and 1 base at J, leaving 4 bases unmatched. CDR3 length: 14 amino acids. The CDR3 region is CASSLGQGNTEAFF. DNA for the CDR3: TGTGCCAGCTCCCTCGGACAGGGGAACACTGAAGCTTTCTTT.

This clone showed up just a few times. The chain links TRBV18 to TRBJ1-2; 7 bases are a match to TRBD1. Germline CDR1 reads KGHSH; CDR2 reads LQKENI. V shed 2 bases, J shed 0 bases, and the junction held 3 bases outside the gene matches. This CDR3 comprises 15 residues. CDR3 in amino acids: CASSPGTEANYGYTF. In DNA, the CDR3 is TGTGCCAGCTCACCAGGGACAGAAGCTAACTATGGCTACACCTTC.

This sequence joins TRBV6-5 and TRBJ2-1; 8 bases line up with TRBD2. This CDR3 is 15 amino acids long. Germline V gives CDR1 MNHEY, CDR2 SVGAGI. Losses at the gene ends were 4 bases for V and 5 bases for J; bases not matched to a gene: 7. Here the CDR3 reads CASSFTGLGDNEQFF. In nucleotides, the CDR3 is TGTGCCAGCAGTTTCACGGGACTAGGAGACAATGAGCAGTTCTTC.

This clone was picked up a small number of times. The CDR3 nucleotides are TGTGCCAGCAGCTTATCTGTAGGGGAAAAGACCCAGTACTTC. It is translated as CASSLSVGEKTQYF. The chain combines TRBV7-9 with TRBJ2-5, with D possibly being TRBD1 (5 bases). Germline CDR1 and CDR2: SEHNR and FQNEAQ (reference sequence). Trimming took off 2 bases at V and 6 bases at J, with 13 bases between the two ends. The CDR3 covers 14 residues.

This clone was counted a few times. V and J are TRBV18 and TRBJ2-3; D call uncertain. The V end lost 2 bases, the J end lost 1 base, and 13 bases lay between the germline ends. The CDR3 extends over 16 amino acids. The germline gives CDR1 KGHSH, CDR2 LQKENI. The CDR3: CASSPASGDRTDTQYF. In nucleotides, the CDR3 is TGTGCCAGCTCACCAGCGTCTGGAGACCGCACAGATACGCAGTATTTT.

This clone has only a few counts. The chain carries TRBV5-1 and TRBJ2-2; D ambiguous. The germline gives CDR1 SGHRS, CDR2 YFSETQ. Trimming cost V 1 base and J 7 bases, with 5 bases left between them. The CDR3 length is 12 residues. The CDR3 bases are TGCGCCAGCAGCTTGAAGAGCGGGGAGCTGTTTTTT. Translating gives CASSLKSGELFF.

The chain joins TRBV9 to TRBJ2-2; D possibly corresponds to TRBD2 (6 bases). Germline assignment: CDR1 SGDLS and CDR2 YYNGEE. The CDR3 extends over 14 amino acids. Trimming left V 6 bases short and J 7 bases short, with 16 bases between. The CDR3 sequence is CASTRDLSFGELFF. The CDR3 region has the DNA TGTGCCAGCACCAGGGACTTGTCATTCGGGGAGCTGTTTTTT.

The sample holds a few counts of this clone. The chain couples TRBV20-1 to TRBJ2-1; D may be TRBD2 (5 bases). The CDR3 is 10 amino acids. CDR1 and CDR2 (germline): DFQATT, SNEGSKA (reference sequence). Trimming cost V 5 bases and J 11 bases, with 10 bases left between them. CDR3 residues: CSAWTSQQFF. CDR3 nucleotides: TGCAGTGCTTGGACTTCCCAGCAGTTCTTC.

This clone was counted a few times. The gene calls are TRBV5-4 and TRBJ2-3; the D gene is possibly TRBD2 (6 bases). The V end lost 0 bases, the J end lost 4 bases, and 15 bases lay between the germline ends. From germline, CDR1 is SGHNT and CDR2 YYREEE (reference sequence). This CDR3 is 16 amino acids long. CDR3 nucleotides: TGTGCCAGCAGCTTGGCCTCGGTGGGAGGTCCAGATACGCAGTATTTT. Amino acids: CASSLASVGGPDTQYF.

This clone was found a few times. The chain links TRBV12-5 to TRBJ1-1; D remains unclear. The CDR3 has 14 amino acids. Germline V lookup: CDR1 LGHNT, CDR2 FRNRAP. V lost 2 bases and J 4 bases, leaving 11 bases between the germline ends. The CDR3 reads CASGLRGIVTEAFF. The CDR3 DNA reads as TGTGCTAGTGGTTTGCGGGGAATAGTCACTGAAGCTTTCTTT.

This clone was found a few times. The V call is TRBV29-1, the J call TRBJ1-2; TRBD1 agrees at 10 bases. Germline loops: CDR1 SQVTM, CDR2 ANQGSEA. The CDR3 runs to 13 residues. V shed 6 bases and J 7 bases; nucleotides not matched to a gene: 8. In nucleotides, the CDR3 is TGCAGCGTCGAAAACCGGGACAGGGGTGGCTACACCTTC. Protein product: CSVENRDRGGYTF.

This clone has a handful of counts. Other DNA sequences in the sample encode the same CDR3. The rearrangement joins TRBV30 to TRBJ1-3; D unresolved. Deletions cut 0 bases from V and 0 bases from J, with 6 bases between. CDR3 size: 14 residues. Germline V gene sequence: CDR1 GTSNPN, CDR2 SVGIG (reference sequence). In DNA form, the CDR3 reads TGTGCCTGGAGTGTGACTGTCTCTGGAAACACCATATATTTT. Its protein is CAWSVTVSGNTIYF.